Presented here are 21 T cell receptor beta chains from one specimen sequenced in a study of CD8+CD57+ T cells in acquired aplastic anemia. CD8+CD57+ cell expansion had been shown by flow cytometry in patients chosen for sequencing. It was genomic DNA that served as the template for profiling TCR beta VDJ and CDR3. TCRdb itself ran the reads through MiXCR, one entry per CDR3 protein. Of 170,000 or so distinct CDR3 sequences detected, less than 50% appear once; the ten largest clones hold more than 30%. The sample taken for sequencing was sorted CD4+, CD8+, or CD8+CD57+ T cells (not recorded which) from PBMCs. The receptors here all came from a human donor with aplastic anemia.

This clonotype has a handful of counts. The chain couples TRBV30 to TRBJ2-7; D remains ambiguous. CDR3 length: 13 residues. The ends were cut back, 4 bases at V and 4 bases at J, with 14 bases in the middle. The germline V gene encodes CDR1 GTSNPN and CDR2 SVGIG (reference sequence). DNA for the CDR3: TGTGCCTGGACACCAGCCCCGACATACGAGCAGTACTTC. Its translation: CAWTPAPTYEQYF.

Points on this clonotype: The junction does not match germline at one end; this may be a read error. The gene calls are TRBV15 and TRBJ2-1; no clear D gene. Germline V gene sequence: CDR1 LNHNV, CDR2 YYDKDF (reference sequence). The CDR3 is 13 residues long. The chain's CDR3 is CATSGDLFGEQFF. CDR3 coding DNA: TGTGCCACCAGCGGAGACCTCTTCGGTGAGCAGTTCTTC.

This clonotype was counted a few times. The V call is TRBV30, the J call TRBJ1-5; no clear D. The CDR3 consists of 13 residues. Trimming stripped 2 bases from V and 4 bases from J, with 9 bases between. The germline CDR1 and CDR2 sequences are GTSNPN and SVGIG (reference sequence). This chain's CDR3 is CAWSLGSNQPQHF. DNA for the CDR3: TGTGCCTGGAGTCTAGGATCAAATCAGCCCCAGCATTTT.

Many counts were recorded for this clonotype. The J gene is TRBJ1-2, the V gene TRBV24-1, with unresolved D. Trimming took 0 bases from V and 5 from J, leaving 9 bases between them. The germline gives CDR1 KGHDR, CDR2 SFDVKD. The CDR3 has 14 residues. CDR3 bases: TGTGCCACCAGTGATTTGGGCAGCTCATATGGCTACACCTTC. It is translated as CATSDLGSSYGYTF.

This rearrangement joins TRBV10-3 to TRBJ2-7, with TRBD1 matching 7 bases. Germline trimming cut 10 bases from V and 6 bases from J; bases unmatched to any gene: 15. The CDR3 length is 14 residues. Germline CDR1 is ENHRY and CDR2 is SYGVKD. Here the CDR3 reads CASSFSGQIAEQYF. CDR3 DNA: TGTGCCAGCAGCTTTTCGGGACAGATTGCCGAGCAGTACTTC.

This clonotype was counted ten times or more. The chain employs TRBV11-2 and TRBJ2-1; the D gene is possibly TRBD1 (6 bases). The CDR3 contains 16 residues. From germline, CDR1 is SGHAT and CDR2 FQNNGV. Trimming shortened V by 3 bases and J by 4 bases, and 16 bases separated the two germline ends. As DNA, the CDR3 is TGTGCCAGCAGCTTCCGACAGGCCCTACAATACAATGAGCAGTTCTTC. Its translation: CASSFRQALQYNEQFF.

About this clonotype itself: A read error is possible here, since a much larger clone lies one base away. The CDR3 nucleotides are TGCGCCAGCAGCTGGACAGGGCCCTGTGGCTACACCTTC. The encoded protein is CASSWTGPCGYTF. This chain joins TRBV5-1 and TRBJ1-2, with 8 bases lining up with TRBD1. CDR1 is SGHRS and CDR2 is YFSETQ in the germline V gene. CDR3 length: 13 residues. After removal of 3 bases from V and 7 bases from J, the junction contained 5 bases not matched to a gene.

Comments on this clonotype: Possible read error: a much larger clone is one base away. This chain joins TRBV6-1 and TRBJ2-7; TRBD1 is a possible D gene (5 bases). V was shortened by 4 bases and J by 4 bases, with 17 bases between the two germline ends. CDR1 is MNHNS and CDR2 is SASEGT in the germline V gene. The CDR3 sequence is 15 residues long. CDR3 sequence reads: CASSVPTESLYEQYF. DNA of the CDR3: TGTGCCAGCAGTGTTCCGACAGAGTCACTTTACGAGCAGTACTTC.

This clonotype was observed many times. The rearrangement links TRBV24-1 to TRBJ2-7; D possibly uses TRBD1 or TRBD2 (5 bases each). This CDR3 comprises 14 residues. Germline V gene data show CDR1 as KGHDR and CDR2 as SFDVKD. The V end was cut by 2 bases, the J end by 2 bases, with 9 bases between. CDR3 amino acids: CATSDSGTAYEQYF. DNA of the CDR3: TGTGCCACCAGTGATTCTGGGACGGCCTACGAGCAGTACTTC.

There are many counts of this clonotype. This sequence joins TRBV20-1 and TRBJ2-1; possible D gene TRBD1, 5 bases. In germline, CDR1 is DFQATT, CDR2 SNEGSKA (reference sequence). Trimming took off 6 bases at V and 8 bases at J, with 20 bases between the two ends. The CDR3 extends over 14 amino acids. CDR3 region: CSARQQGSLHEQFF. The DNA of the CDR3 is TGCAGTGCCCGCCAGCAGGGAAGTCTTCATGAGCAGTTCTTC.

The chain has TRBV7-8 and TRBJ2-1; 10 nucleotides line up with TRBD2. There are 15 residues in the CDR3. Germline assignment: CDR1 SGHVS and CDR2 FQNEAQ. Losses at the gene ends were 1 base for V and 8 bases for J; bases not matched to a gene: 5. The CDR3 reads CASSLEGTSVDEQFF. CDR3 nucleotide sequence: TGTGCCAGCAGCTTAGAAGGGACTAGCGTCGATGAGCAGTTCTTC. The full variable domain, with the rest looked up from reference TRBV7-8 and TRBJ2-1, is GAGVSQSPRYKVAKRGQDVALRCDPISGHVSLFWYQQALGQGPEFLTYFQNEAQLDKSGLPSDRFFAERPEGSVSTLKIQRTQQEDSAVYLCASSLEGTSVDEQFFGPGTRLTVL.

V and J are TRBV7-9 and TRBJ2-7, with a tentative D call TRBD1 (7 bases). Germline assignment: CDR1 SEHNR and CDR2 FQNEAQ (reference sequence). The CDR3 has 12 residues. The V end was cut by 6 bases, the J end by 5 bases, with 11 bases between. In DNA form, the CDR3 reads TGTGCCAGCAGTGGCGGGACAGACGAGCAGTACTTC. This sequence encodes CASSGGTDEQYF.

V gene TRBV29-1 combines with J gene TRBJ2-1, with TRBD2 as a possible D gene (6 bases). Germline lookup yields CDR1 SQVTM and CDR2 ANQGSEA. The CDR3 loop spans 16 amino acids. The V and J ends lost 0 bases and 4 bases respectively, with 16 bases between them. In DNA form, the CDR3 reads TGCAGCGTTGAAGAATTGAAGGCGGGGAATTACAATGAGCAGTTCTTC. Its protein is CSVEELKAGNYNEQFF.

This clonotype was counted at least ten times. The chain uses TRBV19 and TRBJ2-3; 12 bases align to TRBD2. Germline CDR1 reads LNHDA; CDR2 reads SQIVND (reference sequence). Germline trimming cut 3 bases from V and 3 bases from J; bases unmatched to any gene: 7. The CDR3 contains 17 residues. The CDR3 is CASSILAGGPRTDTQYF. The CDR3 bases are TGTGCCAGTAGTATCCTAGCGGGAGGGCCGCGGACAGATACGCAGTATTTT.

V and J are TRBV5-6 and TRBJ2-7, with 9 bases lining up with TRBD1. The V gene's germline CDR1 is SGHDT and CDR2 YYEEEE. The CDR3 length is 14 residues. V gave up 2 bases and J gave up 5 bases; unmatched junction bases: 5. The CDR3 protein is CASSFGDREDEQYF. As DNA, the CDR3 is TGTGCCAGCAGCTTTGGGGACAGGGAGGACGAGCAGTACTTC.

This clonotype was seen repeatedly, ten times or more. The chain combines TRBV20-1 with TRBJ2-7; D is unclear. CDR1 is DFQATT and CDR2 is SNEGSKA in the germline V gene (reference sequence). V dropped 5 bases and J dropped 0 bases, with 5 bases sitting between them. The CDR3 is 11 residues long. CDR3 nucleotide sequence: TGCAGTGCTCGGCACTCCTACGAGCAGTACTTC. Translation: CSARHSYEQYF.

J is TRBJ2-7 and V is TRBV24-1; TRBD1 might be the D (6 bases). This CDR3 contains 11 residues. Trimming removed 8 bases at V and 4 bases at J, with 8 bases between. Germline CDR1 is KGHDR and CDR2 is SFDVKD. The CDR3 DNA follows: TGTGCCACCACAGGGGAGTACGAGCAGTACTTC. Translated, it gives CATTGEYEQYF.

This clonotype was recorded at least ten times. The chain employs TRBV7-9 and TRBJ2-2; TRBD1 matches at 10 bases. With 1 base clipped from V and 7 bases from J, the junction kept 6 bases outside the gene matches. The germline V gene encodes CDR1 SEHNR and CDR2 FQNEAQ (reference sequence). The CDR3 extends over 16 amino acids. The CDR3 coding sequence is TGTGCCAGCAGCTTAGATGGGACAGGGGATGTCGGGGAGCTGTTTTTT. Translation: CASSLDGTGDVGELFF.

The V call is TRBV7-9, the J call TRBJ2-1; possible D gene TRBD2, 5 bases. Deletions cut 7 bases from V and 4 bases from J, with 11 bases between. CDR1 SEHNR and CDR2 FQNEAQ come from the germline V gene (reference sequence). CDR3 length: 13 residues. CDR3 sequence (DNA): TGTGCCAGCACGACGGGGAAATACAATGAGCAGTTCTTC. This gives the protein CASTTGKYNEQFF.

The chain combines TRBV7-9 with TRBJ2-7, with 8 bases matching TRBD1. Per the germline V gene, CDR1 is SEHNR and CDR2 is FQNEAQ (reference sequence). CDR3 size: 15 residues. V trimming: 5 bases; J trimming: 6 bases; junction bases outside the gene matches: 12. The CDR3 DNA reads as TGTGCCAGCAGCCCAACCGGGACAGGCCCTCTCGAGCAGTACTTC. Residues: CASSPTGTGPLEQYF. Combining the CDR3 with reference TRBV7-9 and TRBJ2-7 gives the whole variable domain DTGVSQNPRHKITKRGQNVTFRCDPISEHNRLYWYRQTLGQGPEFLTYFQNEAQLEKSRLLSDRFSAERPKGSFSTLEIQRTEQGDSAMYLCASSPTGTGPLEQYFGPGTRLTVT.

Details on this clonotype: A much larger clone lies one base from this, so it may be a read error. This chain joins TRBV6-5 and TRBJ1-2; D call uncertain. This CDR3 has 11 amino acids. Germline V gives CDR1 MNHEY, CDR2 SVGAGI. Here the CDR3 reads CANSYGYGYTF. The DNA of the CDR3 is TGTGCCAACAGTTACGGATATGGCTACACCTTC.